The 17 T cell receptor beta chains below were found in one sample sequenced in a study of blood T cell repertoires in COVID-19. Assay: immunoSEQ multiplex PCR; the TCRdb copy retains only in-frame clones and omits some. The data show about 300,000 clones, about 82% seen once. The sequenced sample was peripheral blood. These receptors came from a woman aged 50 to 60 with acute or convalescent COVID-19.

The CDR3 loop reads CASSPRDRGRLGTEAFF. CDR3 coding DNA: TGTGCCAGCAGTCCCAGGGACAGGGGGCGGCTCGGCACTGAAGCTTTCTTT. The V gene is TRBV28, the J gene TRBJ1-1, with TRBD1 matching over 12 bases. CDR1 MDHEN and CDR2 SYDVKM come from the germline V gene. CDR3 length equals 17 residues. The V gene end was trimmed by 5 bases and the J gene end by 4 bases; junction bases not matched to a gene: 11.

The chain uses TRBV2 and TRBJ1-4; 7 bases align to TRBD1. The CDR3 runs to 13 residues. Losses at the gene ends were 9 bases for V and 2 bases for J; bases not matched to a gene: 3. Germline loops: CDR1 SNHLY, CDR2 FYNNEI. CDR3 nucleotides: TGTGCCAGTACAGGGGTTACTAATGAAAAACTGTTTTTT. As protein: CASTGVTNEKLFF. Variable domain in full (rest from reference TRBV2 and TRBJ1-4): EPEVTQTPSHQVTQMGQEVILRCVPISNHLYFYWYRQILGQKVEFLVSFYNNEISEKSEIFDDQFSVERPDGSNFTLKIRSTKLEDSAMYFCASTGVTNEKLFFGSGTQLSVL.

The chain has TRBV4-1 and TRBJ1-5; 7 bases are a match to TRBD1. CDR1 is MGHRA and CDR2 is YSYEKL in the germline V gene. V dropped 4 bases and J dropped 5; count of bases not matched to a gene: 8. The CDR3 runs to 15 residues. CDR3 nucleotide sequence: TGCGCCAGCAGCCCCCAGGGGGGTTCCCATCAGCCCCAGCATTTT. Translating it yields CASSPQGGSHQPQHF.

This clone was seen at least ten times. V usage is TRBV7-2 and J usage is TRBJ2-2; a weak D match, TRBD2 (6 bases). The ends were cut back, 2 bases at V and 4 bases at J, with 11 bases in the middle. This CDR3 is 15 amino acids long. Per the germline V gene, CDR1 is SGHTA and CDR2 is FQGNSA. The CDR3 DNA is TGTGCCAGCAGCTTAATGTCCGGGAGCACCGGGGAGCTGTTTTTT. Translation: CASSLMSGSTGELFF. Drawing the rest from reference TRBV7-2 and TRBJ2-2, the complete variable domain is GAGVSQSPSNKVTEKGKDVELRCDPISGHTALYWYRQSLGQGLEFLIYFQGNSAPDKSGLPSDRFSAERTGGSVSTLTIQRTQQEDSAVYLCASSLMSGSTGELFFGEGSRLTVL.

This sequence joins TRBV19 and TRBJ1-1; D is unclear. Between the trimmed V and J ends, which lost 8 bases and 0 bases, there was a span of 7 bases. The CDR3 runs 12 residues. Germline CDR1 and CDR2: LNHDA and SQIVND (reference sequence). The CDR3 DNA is TGTGCCAGTCGAGGTTTGAACACTGAAGCTTTCTTT. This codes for CASRGLNTEAFF. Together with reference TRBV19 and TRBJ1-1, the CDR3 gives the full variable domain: DGGITQSPKYLFRKEGQNVTLSCEQNLNHDAMYWYRQDPGQGLRLIYYSQIVNDFQKGDIAEGYSVSREKKESFPLTVTSAQKNPTAFYLCASRGLNTEAFFGQGTRLTVV.

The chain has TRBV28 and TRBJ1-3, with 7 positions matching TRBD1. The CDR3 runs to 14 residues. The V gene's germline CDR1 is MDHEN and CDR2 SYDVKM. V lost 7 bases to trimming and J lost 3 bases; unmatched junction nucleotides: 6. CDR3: CASKEGAHGNTIYF. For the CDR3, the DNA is TGTGCCAGCAAGGAGGGGGCGCATGGAAACACCATATATTTT.

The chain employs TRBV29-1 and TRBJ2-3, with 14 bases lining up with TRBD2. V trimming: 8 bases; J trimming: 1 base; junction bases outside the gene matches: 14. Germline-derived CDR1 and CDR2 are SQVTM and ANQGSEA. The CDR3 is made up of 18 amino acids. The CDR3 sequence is CSSAGTSGRGGGTDTQYF. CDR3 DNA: TGCAGCTCCGCCGGGACTAGCGGGAGAGGGGGTGGCACAGATACGCAGTATTTT.

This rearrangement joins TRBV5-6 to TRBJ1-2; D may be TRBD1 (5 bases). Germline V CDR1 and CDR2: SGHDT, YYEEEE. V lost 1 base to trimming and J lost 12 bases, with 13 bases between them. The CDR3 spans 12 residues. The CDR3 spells CASSLNGLRDTF. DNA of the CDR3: TGTGCCAGCAGCTTGAACGGTCTCAGGGACACCTTC.

CDR3 sequence: CASSPYYRDSSYNEQFF. CDR3 in DNA: TGTGCCAGCAGCCCATACTACCGAGATAGCTCCTACAATGAGCAGTTCTTC. The genes are TRBV3-1 (or the pseudogene TRBV3-2) and TRBJ2-1; D ambiguous. Trimming stripped 4 bases from V and 0 bases from J, with 16 bases between. The CDR3 spans 17 residues. Germline-derived CDR1 and CDR2 are LGHDT and YNNKEL (reference sequence).

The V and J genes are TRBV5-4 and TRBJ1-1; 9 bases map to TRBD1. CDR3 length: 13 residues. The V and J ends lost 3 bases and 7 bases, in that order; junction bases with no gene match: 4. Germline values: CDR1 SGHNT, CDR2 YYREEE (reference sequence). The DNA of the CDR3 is TGTGCCAGCAGCTATGACAGGGGGAATGAAGCTTTCTTT. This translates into CASSYDRGNEAFF.

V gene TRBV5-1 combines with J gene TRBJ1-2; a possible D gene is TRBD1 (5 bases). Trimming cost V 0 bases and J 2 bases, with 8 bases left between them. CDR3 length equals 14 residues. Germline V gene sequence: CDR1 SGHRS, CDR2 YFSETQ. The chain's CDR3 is CASSLAPGNYGYTF. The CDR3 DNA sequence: TGCGCCAGCAGCTTGGCCCCAGGGAACTATGGCTACACCTTC.

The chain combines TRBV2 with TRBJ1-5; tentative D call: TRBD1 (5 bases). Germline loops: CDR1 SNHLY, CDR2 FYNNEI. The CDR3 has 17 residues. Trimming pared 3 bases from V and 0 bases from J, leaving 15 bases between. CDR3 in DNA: TGTGCCAGCAGTGAGTTCGGGGGGTTTGATAGCAATCAGCCCCAGCATTTT. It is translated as CASSEFGGFDSNQPQHF.

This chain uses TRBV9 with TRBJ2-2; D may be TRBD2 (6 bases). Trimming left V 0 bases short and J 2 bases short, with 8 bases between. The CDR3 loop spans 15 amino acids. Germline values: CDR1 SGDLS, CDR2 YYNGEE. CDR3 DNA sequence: TGTGCCAGCAGCGTAGCAGGGACTAACACCGGGGAGCTGTTTTTT. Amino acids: CASSVAGTNTGELFF.

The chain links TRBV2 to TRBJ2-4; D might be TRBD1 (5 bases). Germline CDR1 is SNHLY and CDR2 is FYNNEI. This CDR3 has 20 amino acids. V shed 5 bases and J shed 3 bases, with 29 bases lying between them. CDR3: CASSTDRRPRVGANKNIQYF. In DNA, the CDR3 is TGTGCCAGCAGTACAGACAGACGCCCCCGGGTTGGCGCTAACAAAAACATTCAGTACTTC.

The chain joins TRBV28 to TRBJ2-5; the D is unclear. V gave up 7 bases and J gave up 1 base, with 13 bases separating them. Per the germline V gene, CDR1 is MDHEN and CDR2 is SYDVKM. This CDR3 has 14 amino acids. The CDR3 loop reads CASNRVLLQETQYF. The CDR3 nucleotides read TGTGCCAGCAATCGTGTCCTACTCCAAGAGACCCAGTACTTC.

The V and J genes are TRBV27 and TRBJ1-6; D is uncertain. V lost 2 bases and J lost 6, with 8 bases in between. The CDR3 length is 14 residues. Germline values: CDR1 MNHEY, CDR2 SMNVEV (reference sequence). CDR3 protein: CASSLSRPNSPLHF. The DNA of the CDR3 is TGTGCCAGCAGTTTAAGCAGGCCTAATTCACCCCTCCACTTT.

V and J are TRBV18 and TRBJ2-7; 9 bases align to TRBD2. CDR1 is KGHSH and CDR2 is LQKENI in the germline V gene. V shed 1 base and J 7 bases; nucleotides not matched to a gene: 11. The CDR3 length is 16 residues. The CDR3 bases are TGTGCCAGCTCACCACAACTGGGGCGGGAGGGCCTAGAGCAGTACTTC. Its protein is CASSPQLGREGLEQYF. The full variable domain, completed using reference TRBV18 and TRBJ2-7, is NAGVMQNPRHLVRRRGQEARLRCSPMKGHSHVYWYRQLPEEGLKFMVYLQKENIIDESGMPKERFSAEFPKEGPSILRIQQVVRGDSAAYFCASSPQLGREGLEQYFGPGTRLTVT.